The subject of this entry is one T cell receptor beta chain. There are many counts of this clonotype. Its antigen is still unknown. Base qualities are missing; no much larger clone stands one base away. This sample is part of a study of T cells in Graves' hyperthyroidism and ophthalmopathy (dated by TCRdb to the late 2010s). Regarding the complete study: Peripheral blood was collected at initial diagnosis, before any treatment. TCR V-J signatures able to tell the groups apart were searched for in a discovery cohort of 90 to 100 patients, of whom roughly 42 had Graves' ophthalmopathy and 55 to 60 had stable Graves' hyperthyroidism. Prospective prediction of ophthalmopathy was tested in an independent validation cohort consisting of some 19 hyperthyroidism patients and more than 15 patients who later progressed to ophthalmopathy. For training and testing, the 100 or so patients in the discovery cohort were randomly divided in a 7:3 ratio. In over five Graves' hyperthyroidism patients, the study also compared T-cell repertoires from thyroid tissue with T-cell repertoires from blood. After blood sampling, hyperthyroidism patients were treated with methimazole at a starting dose of 30 mg daily, and ophthalmopathy patients were treated with high-dose intravenous methylprednisolone. The paper describes TCR Vbeta CDR3 sequencing of fewer than 150 peripheral blood samples, made up of some 40 ophthalmopathy patients, roughly 80 hyperthyroidism patients and 17 progressor patients.

Study-wide findings and limitations: Blood samples also contained most of the expanded thyroid clonotypes (frequency above 0.001), which suggests that blood repertoires may reflect thyroid immune responses. In validation, the model predicted progression to ophthalmopathy with 55% to 71% sensitivity and approximately 78% specificity, a median of about six months before onset. In cross-validation, a model built on a 13 V-J signature told ophthalmopathy apart from stable hyperthyroidism with approximately 90% sensitivity and around 84% specificity, and in testing the same model reached 80%/75%. No statistical method was used to set the sample size in advance, and investigators knew the group allocation.

For this chain, trimming is 3 bases at the V end and 1 base at the J end, and the number of junction bases without a gene match is 13. CDR1 and CDR2, per the germline V gene, are KGHSH and LQKENI. There are 18 amino acids in the CDR3, from cysteine to phenylalanine inclusive. The only DNA kept is the CDR3, 54 bases in frame from the first base. The TCR beta CDR3 regions were amplified from RNA transcripts. A first-round RT-PCR of the TCR CDR3 used the HTBI primer set with the Qiagen OneStep RT-PCR kit. The libraries were constructed in a second round of multiplex PCR and then size-selected and purified. Sequencing of the libraries was done on an Illumina HiSeq2000 using paired-end 100 bp reads. For the original study's pipeline: Raw data were processed with SOAPnuke, discarding reads with adapters, uncalled bases, mean Phred below 15, or no exact constant-primer or identifier match. High-quality paired reads were merged using COPE v1.2.5, and each unique nucleotide sequence was defined as a clonotype. MiTCR v1.1 was used to align clonotypes to the IMGT TRBV, TRBD and TRBJ reference segments. The analysis included only V-J combinations with a frequency above 0.0001, which together covered 99% to 99.2% of the repertoires. The TCS score was defined as the ratio of F50 (clonal expansion) to E x V (chaos), calculated using BLOSUM62-based TCRdist between CDR3 peptides within each V-J. Welch's t-statistics and random forest reduced fewer than 600 V-J features to 13, which were used in a naive Bayes classifier (R e1071). Clones were called with MiXCR by TCRdb after fastp trimmed the public reads at Q25, and only in-frame beta chains were retained. For every CDR3 protein sequence, its rows merge into one entry that carries the most common genes and DNA. Clone size and V and J calls follow TCRdb, not the original study. The sample table contains about 560,000 distinct CDR3 sequences; only one count was recorded for around 13% of them. Of the sample, over 11% is held by the ten largest clones.

A patient counted as having stable Graves' hyperthyroidism if no progression to ophthalmopathy occurred over 18 months of follow-up. Hyperthyroidism patients were newly diagnosed, with disease duration under 2 months, and aged 18 to 65 years. Any patient with an uncontrolled infection, another autoimmune disease, pregnancy or lactation was excluded. Diagnoses relied on clinical symptoms, serum thyroxine and TRAb, thyroid ultrasound and orbital computed tomography. PBMCs were isolated from more than 8 ml of fresh peripheral blood by Ficoll-Paque density gradient centrifugation. Total RNA was extracted with Trizol reagent, and quality was checked on an Agilent 2100 Bioanalyzer.

The rearrangement combines TRBV18 with TRBJ1-1, with 8 central nucleotides matching TRBD1. This receptor was obtained from a woman aged 40 to 49 with Graves' hyperthyroidism. The sample consisted of blood. The CDR3 region reads CASSPGLTGGIGNTEAFF. The DNA sequence follows: TGTGCCAGCTCACCTGGATTAACAGGGGGTATAGGGAACACTGAAGCTTTCTTT.